The clone carrying this T cell receptor (beta chain) was detected many times. These data belong to a study of T cells in Graves' hyperthyroidism and ophthalmopathy. RNA transcripts gave rise to amplified TCR beta CDR3 regions. A set of HTBI primers served as the primers for a first-round RT-PCR of the TCR CDR3. A single record per CDR3 protein comes from TCRdb applying MiXCR to the multiplex PCR reads. This sample has 450,000 to 700,000 distinct CDR3 sequences, with approximately 44% found just once. The V end was cut by 4 bases, the J end by 6 bases, with 10 bases between. This CDR3 has 13 amino acids. Germline V lookup: CDR1 SGHTA, CDR2 FQGNSA.

Sequencing was carried out using peripheral blood or thyroid tissue (not recorded which). This clonotype was obtained from a woman younger than 30 with Graves' hyperthyroidism. The chain recombines TRBV7-2 with TRBJ1-5; D gene uncertain. CDR3 bases: TGTGCCAGCAGCTCAGACGCCATTCAGCCCCAGCATTTT. Protein sequence: CASSSDAIQPQHF.